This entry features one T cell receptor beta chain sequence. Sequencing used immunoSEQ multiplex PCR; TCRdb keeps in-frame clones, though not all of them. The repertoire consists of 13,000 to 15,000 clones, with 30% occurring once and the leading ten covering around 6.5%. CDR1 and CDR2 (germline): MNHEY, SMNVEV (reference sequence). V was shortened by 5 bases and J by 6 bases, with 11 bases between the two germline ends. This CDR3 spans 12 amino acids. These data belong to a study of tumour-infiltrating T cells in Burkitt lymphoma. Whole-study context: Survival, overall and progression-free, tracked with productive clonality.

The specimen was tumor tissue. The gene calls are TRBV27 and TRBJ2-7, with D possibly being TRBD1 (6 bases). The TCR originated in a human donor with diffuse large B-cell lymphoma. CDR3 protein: CASSPQTGEQYF. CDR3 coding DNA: TGTGCCAGCAGTCCCCAGACAGGCGAGCAGTACTTC.